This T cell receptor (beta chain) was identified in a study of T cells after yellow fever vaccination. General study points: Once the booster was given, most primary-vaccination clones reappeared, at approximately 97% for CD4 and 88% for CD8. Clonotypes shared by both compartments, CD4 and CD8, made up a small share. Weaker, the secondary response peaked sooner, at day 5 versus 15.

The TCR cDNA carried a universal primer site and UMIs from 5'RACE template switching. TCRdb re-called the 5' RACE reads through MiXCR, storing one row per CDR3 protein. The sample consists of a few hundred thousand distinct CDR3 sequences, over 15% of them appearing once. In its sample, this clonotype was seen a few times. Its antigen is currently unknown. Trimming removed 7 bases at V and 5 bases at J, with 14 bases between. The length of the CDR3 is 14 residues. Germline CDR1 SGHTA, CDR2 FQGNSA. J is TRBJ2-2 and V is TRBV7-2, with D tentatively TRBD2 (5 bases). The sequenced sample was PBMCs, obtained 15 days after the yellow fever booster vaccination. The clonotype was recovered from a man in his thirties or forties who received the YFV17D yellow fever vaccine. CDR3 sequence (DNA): TGTGCCAGCATTTCTAGCCCGGGGACCGGGGAGCTGTTTTTT. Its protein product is CASISSPGTGELFF.